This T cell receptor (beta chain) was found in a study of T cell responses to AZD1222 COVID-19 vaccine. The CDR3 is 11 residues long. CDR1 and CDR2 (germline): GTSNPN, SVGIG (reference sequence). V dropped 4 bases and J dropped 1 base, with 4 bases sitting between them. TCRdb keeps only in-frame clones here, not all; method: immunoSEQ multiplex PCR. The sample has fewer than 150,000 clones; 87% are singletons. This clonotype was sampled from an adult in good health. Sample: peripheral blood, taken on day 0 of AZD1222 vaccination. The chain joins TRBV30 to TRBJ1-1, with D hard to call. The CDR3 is CAWNRNTEAFF. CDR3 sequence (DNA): TGTGCCTGGAACAGGAACACTGAAGCTTTCTTT.